The 15 T cell receptor beta chains below come from one sample, sequenced in a study of blood T cell repertoires in COVID-19. The assay was immunoSEQ multiplex PCR, and TCRdb's table has in-frame clones only and misses some. The table has fewer than 70,000 clones, roughly nine tenths seen once. Specimen: peripheral blood. These receptors were collected from a woman in her 70s with active COVID-19.

CDR3 sequence: CASSPTSGFSGNTIYF. The CDR3 DNA is TGTGCCAGCTCACCGACCAGCGGGTTCTCTGGAAACACCATATATTTT. The chain joins TRBV18 to TRBJ1-3; D unclear. The CDR3 has 16 residues. V was clipped by 3 bases and J by 0 bases, with 12 bases between them. CDR1 is KGHSH, CDR2 LQKENI, per germline.

The chain combines TRBV2 with TRBJ1-3, with D possibly matching TRBD1 (5 bases). Germline loops: CDR1 SNHLY, CDR2 FYNNEI. CDR3 length: 14 amino acids. V lost 7 bases, J lost 4 bases, and 14 bases lay in between. The CDR3 DNA reads as TGTGCCAGCATTCGCGGGACGTCCGGAAACACCATATATTTT. It codes for CASIRGTSGNTIYF.

This clone was seen more than once but under ten times. The chain couples TRBV6-2 or TRBV6-3 to TRBJ1-5; D gene ambiguous. The V gene's germline CDR1 is MNHEY and CDR2 SVGEGT. The CDR3 length is 15 residues. The V and J ends lost 5 bases and 3 bases respectively, with 14 bases between them. As DNA, the CDR3 is TGTGCCAGCAGTCCCGACTCCGAAATCAATCAGCCCCAGCATTTT. It yields the protein CASSPDSEINQPQHF.

The rearrangement uses TRBV2 and TRBJ2-3; TRBD1 matches 7 bases. The junction had 7 bases not matched to a gene; V was cut back by 6 bases and J by 4 bases. Germline V lookup: CDR1 SNHLY, CDR2 FYNNEI. This CDR3 has 14 residues. CDR3 loop: CASRQTGNADTQYF. CDR3 bases: TGTGCCAGCAGGCAGACAGGGAACGCAGATACGCAGTATTTT.

This chain links TRBV7-3 with TRBJ2-7; D is perhaps TRBD1 (5 bases). Trimming shortened V by 2 bases and J by 5 bases, and 10 bases separated the two germline ends. From germline, CDR1 is SGHTA and CDR2 FQGTGA. The CDR3 covers 13 residues. The CDR3 DNA reads as TGTGCCAGCAGCTTATCAGGGCGCAACGAGCAGTACTTC. Its protein product is CASSLSGRNEQYF.

The V gene is TRBV9, the J gene TRBJ1-3; D may be TRBD1 (6 bases). CDR3 length: 15 residues. Germline-derived CDR1 and CDR2 are SGDLS and YYNGEE. V was pared by 4 bases and J by 1 base, with 12 bases between. The DNA for the CDR3 is TGTGCCAGCAGCCTCGCAGGGGATTCTGGAAACACCATATATTTT. Its translation: CASSLAGDSGNTIYF.

The chain has TRBV19 and TRBJ1-1, with 7 bases aligning to TRBD1. J lost 3 bases, V lost 6 bases, and 16 bases had no gene match. The length of the CDR3 is 17 residues. Germline lookup yields CDR1 LNHDA and CDR2 SQIVND (reference sequence). DNA of the CDR3: TGTGCCAGTAGCCGGGACAGAAACCCACCCCGGGACACTGAAGCTTTCTTT. Translating gives CASSRDRNPPRDTEAFF.

This chain uses TRBV24-1 with TRBJ1-4; perhaps TRBD1 as D (6 bases). Germline lookup yields CDR1 KGHDR and CDR2 SFDVKD. This CDR3 is 14 amino acids long. Trimming took off 3 bases at V and 4 bases at J, with 8 bases between the two ends. DNA for the CDR3: TGTGCCACCAGTGATCCGGACAGTAATGAAAAACTGTTTTTT. Translating it yields CATSDPDSNEKLFF.

The gene calls are TRBV5-5 and TRBJ1-6; 7 bases are shared with TRBD1. This CDR3 region has 15 residues. Germline V gene data show CDR1 as SGHKS and CDR2 as YYEKEE (reference sequence). V gave up 4 bases and J gave up 7 bases; unmatched junction bases: 8. The CDR3 DNA sequence: TGTGCCAGCAGCCGTCTCTTACAGGGGAATTCACCCCTCCACTTT. Encoded protein: CASSRLLQGNSPLHF. The full variable domain, with the rest looked up from reference TRBV5-5 and TRBJ1-6, is DAGVTQSPTHLIKTRGQQVTLRCSPISGHKSVSWYQQVLGQGPQFIFQYYEKEERGRGNFPDRFSARQFPNYSSELNVNALLLGDSALYLCASSRLLQGNSPLHFGNGTRLTVT.

This rearrangement joins TRBV6-6 to TRBJ2-5; D is undetermined. The V gene lost 5 bases and the J gene lost 2 bases, with 12 bases spanning the gap. The CDR3 is 14 residues long. CDR1 MNHNY and CDR2 SVGAGI come from the germline V gene (reference sequence). The CDR3 DNA follows: TGTGCCAGCAGTAAACCGGGTGCACAAGAGACCCAGTACTTC. Protein sequence: CASSKPGAQETQYF.

The chain carries TRBV6-5 and TRBJ2-7; maybe TRBD1 (6 bases). Deletions cut 0 bases from V and 3 bases from J, with 9 bases between. Germline assignment: CDR1 MNHEY and CDR2 SVGAGI. The CDR3 is 14 amino acids. CDR3 protein: CASSYSGAVYEQYF. CDR3 sequence (DNA): TGTGCCAGCAGTTACTCGGGGGCCGTCTACGAGCAGTACTTC.

The gene calls are TRBV24-1 and TRBJ2-2; D gene uncertain. CDR1 is KGHDR and CDR2 is SFDVKD in the germline V gene. Trimming removed 5 bases from V and 1 base from J, with 16 bases in between. The CDR3 consists of 17 residues. The CDR3 here is CATSVGWSTKNTGELFF. CDR3 DNA: TGTGCCACCAGTGTCGGTTGGAGTACTAAGAACACCGGGGAGCTGTTTTTT.

CDR3 nucleotides: TGTGCCAGCAGTCCCCTTAGCGGGAGGGCCCGGTTCTTC. Its protein is CASSPLSGRARFF. The chain is built from TRBV28 and TRBJ2-1, with 11 bases fitting TRBD2. V gave up 5 bases and J gave up 15 bases; unmatched junction bases: 9. The CDR3 has 13 amino acids. The V gene's germline CDR1 is MDHEN and CDR2 SYDVKM.

The rearrangement joins TRBV4-2 to TRBJ2-3; TRBD2 matches at 7 bases. V dropped 0 bases and J dropped 5; count of bases not matched to a gene: 8. The CDR3 runs 16 residues. Looked up from germline, CDR1 is LGHNA and CDR2 is YNFKEQ. The CDR3 spells CASSQEAREAGDTQYF. The CDR3 nucleotides are TGTGCCAGCAGCCAAGAGGCCCGGGAGGCCGGAGATACGCAGTATTTT.

The rearrangement uses TRBV10-3 and TRBJ1-2; D possibly corresponds to TRBD1 (5 bases). The CDR3 is made up of 18 amino acids. From germline, CDR1 is ENHRY and CDR2 SYGVKD. Trimming left V 2 bases short and J 2 bases short, with 21 bases between. The CDR3 nucleotides read TGTGCCATCAGTGAGACCAGGGTATCACCGGGCTTGAACTATGGCTACACCTTC. Translation: CAISETRVSPGLNYGYTF.